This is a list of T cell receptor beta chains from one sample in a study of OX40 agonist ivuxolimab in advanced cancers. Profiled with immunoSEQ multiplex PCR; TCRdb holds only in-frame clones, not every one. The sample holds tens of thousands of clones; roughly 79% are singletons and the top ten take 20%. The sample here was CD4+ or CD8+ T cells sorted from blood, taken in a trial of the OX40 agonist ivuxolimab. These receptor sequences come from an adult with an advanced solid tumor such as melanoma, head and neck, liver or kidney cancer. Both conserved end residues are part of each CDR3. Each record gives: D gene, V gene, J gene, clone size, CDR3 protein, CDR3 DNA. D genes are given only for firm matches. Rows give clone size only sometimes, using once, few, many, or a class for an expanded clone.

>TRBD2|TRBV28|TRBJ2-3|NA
CATQRDTDTQYF
TGTGCCACCCAGCGGGACACAGATACGCAGTATTTT
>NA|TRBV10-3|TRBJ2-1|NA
CAISVARSGAPQFDEQFF
TGTGCCATCAGTGTGGCTCGCTCCGGGGCCCCTCAGTTTGATGAGCAGTTCTTC
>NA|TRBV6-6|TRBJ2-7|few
CASSYGEPYEQYF
TGTGCCAGCAGTTACGGGGAACCCTACGAGCAGTACTTC
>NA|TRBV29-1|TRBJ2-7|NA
CSVVGNPSYEQYF
TGCAGCGTTGTGGGAAACCCCTCCTACGAGCAGTACTTC
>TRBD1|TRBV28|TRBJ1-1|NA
CASSFRTGYSNTEAFF
TGTGCCAGCAGTTTCCGGACAGGGTATTCGAACACTGAAGCTTTCTTT
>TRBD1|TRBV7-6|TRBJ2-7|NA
CASSHSKGTGGYEQYF
TGTGCCAGCAGCCATTCTAAGGGGACAGGGGGCTACGAGCAGTACTTC
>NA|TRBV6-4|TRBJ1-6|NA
CASTYGNTVNSPLHF
TGTGCCAGCACATACGGGAACACCGTAAATTCACCCCTCCACTTT
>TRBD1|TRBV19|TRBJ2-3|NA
CASSSGQGADTQYF
TGTGCCAGTAGTTCAGGACAGGGGGCAGATACGCAGTATTTT
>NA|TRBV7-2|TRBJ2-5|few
CASSLYETQYF
TGTGCCAGCAGCTTATATGAGACCCAGTACTTC
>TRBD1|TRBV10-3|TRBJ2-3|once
CAIQGGDRGTDTQYF
TGTGCCATCCAGGGTGGGGACAGGGGAACAGATACGCAGTATTTT
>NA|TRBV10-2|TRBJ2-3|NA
CASSDVGGRGTDTQYF
TGCGCCAGCAGTGACGTGGGGGGGCGAGGGACAGATACGCAGTATTTT
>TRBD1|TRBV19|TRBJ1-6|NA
CASSLLQGGSPLHF
TGTGCCAGTAGCCTACTACAGGGGGGTTCACCCCTCCACTTT
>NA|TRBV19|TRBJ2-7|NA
CASSSGGASYEQYF
TGTGCCAGTAGTAGTGGGGGGGCCTCCTACGAGCAGTACTTC
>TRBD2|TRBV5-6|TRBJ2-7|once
CASSLGGLAAYEQYF
TGTGCCAGCAGCTTGGGGGGACTAGCGGCCTACGAGCAGTACTTC
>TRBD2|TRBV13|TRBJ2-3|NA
CASSRRLAGRSTDTQYF
TGTGCCAGCAGCAGGCGACTAGCGGGGAGGAGCACAGATACGCAGTATTTT
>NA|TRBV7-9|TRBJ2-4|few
CASSLDYGKNIQYF
TGTGCCAGCAGCTTAGACTATGGCAAAAACATTCAGTACTTC
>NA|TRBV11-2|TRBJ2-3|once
CASSSAGRRDTDTQYF
TGTGCCAGCAGCTCGGCGGGGCGGAGAGACACAGATACGCAGTATTTT
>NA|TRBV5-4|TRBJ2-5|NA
CASSLEGPRETQYF
TGTGCCAGCAGCTTGGAGGGGCCTAGAGAGACCCAGTACTTC
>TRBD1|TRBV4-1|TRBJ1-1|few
CASSQPTGDGNTEAFF
TGCGCCAGCAGCCAGCCAACAGGGGACGGAAACACTGAAGCTTTCTTT
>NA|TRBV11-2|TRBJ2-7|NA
CASSLGREKSREQYF
TGTGCCAGCAGCTTGGGTCGGGAGAAGTCGAGAGAGCAGTACTTC
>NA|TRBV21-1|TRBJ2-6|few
CASSKGGYGANVLTF
TGTGCCAGCAGCAAAGGGGGGTACGGGGCCAACGTCCTGACTTTC
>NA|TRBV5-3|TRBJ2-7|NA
CASSRGFTYEQYF
TGTGCCAGCTCGAGGGGGTTCACCTACGAGCAGTACTTC
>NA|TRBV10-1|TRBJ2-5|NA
CASSSGRTETQYF
TGCGCCAGCAGCTCCGGACGGACAGAGACCCAGTACTTC
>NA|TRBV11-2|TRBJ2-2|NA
CASSFLGTLTGELFF
TGTGCCAGCAGCTTTCTGGGCACCCTTACCGGGGAGCTGTTTTTT
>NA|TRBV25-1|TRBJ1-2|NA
CASREGDVGYGYTF
TGTGCCAGCAGGGAAGGGGATGTCGGCTATGGCTACACCTTC
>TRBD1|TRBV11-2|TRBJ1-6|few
CASSPTATGGGSPLHF
TGTGCCAGCAGCCCGACCGCGACAGGGGGCGGTTCACCCCTCCACTTT
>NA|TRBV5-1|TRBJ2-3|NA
CASSLQGTDTQYF
TGCGCCAGCAGCTTGCAGGGAACAGATACGCAGTATTTT
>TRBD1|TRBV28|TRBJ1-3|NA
CASSSPTGGTGNTIYF
TGTGCCAGCAGTTCTCCGACAGGGGGAACTGGAAACACCATATATTTT
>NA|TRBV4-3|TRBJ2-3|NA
CASSRREFTQYF
TGCGCCAGCAGCCGCAGGGAATTTACGCAGTATTTT
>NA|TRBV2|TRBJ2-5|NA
CASSVHGETQYF
TGTGCCAGCAGTGTCCATGGGGAGACCCAGTACTTC
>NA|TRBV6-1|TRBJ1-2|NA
CASSERNRDRGYTF
TGTGCCAGCAGCGAGAGAAACAGGGATCGGGGCTACACCTTC
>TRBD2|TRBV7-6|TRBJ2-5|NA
CASSLGTSGHQETQYF
TGTGCCAGCAGCTTAGGGACTAGCGGGCACCAAGAGACCCAGTACTTC